This is a list of T cell receptor beta chains from one sample in a study of graft-versus-host responses after intestinal transplantation. Their target antigens are unknown. Assay: immunoSEQ multiplex PCR; the TCRdb copy retains only in-frame clones and omits some. The sample has under 100,000 clones, around 80% seen once; the top ten hold 0.8% to 0.9%. The source was unstimulated CD4+ T cells sorted from spleen or lymph node cells, collected before intestinal transplant. The source of these receptors is a human donor who received an intestinal transplant. CDR3s include the opening cysteine and the closing phenylalanine or tryptophan. Each record gives: clone size, V gene, J gene, D gene, CDR3 DNA, CDR3 protein. A D gene is named only where the DNA matches it firmly. Clone size is given for some rows only: seen once, a few or many times, or a class if the clone is expanded.

-,TRBV5-6,TRBJ1-2,TRBD1,TGTGCCAGCAGCCACATTTCCGCAGGGGGCGCGGATGGCTACACCTTC,CASSHISAGGADGYTF
-,TRBV9,TRBJ2-1,TRBD2,TGTGCCAGCAGCGTAGCGTCAGCTAGCGGGGGGGCCAGTGAGCAGTTCTTC,CASSVASASGGASEQFF
-,TRBV27,TRBJ2-3,TRBD1,TGTGCCAGCAGTTCCCGGGACAGGGGGACAGATACGCAGTATTTT,CASSSRDRGTDTQYF
-,TRBV7-2,TRBJ2-2,TRBD2,TGTGCCAGCAGCTTAACTAGCGGGGGAGGGACCGGGGAGCTGTTTTTT,CASSLTSGGGTGELFF
-,TRBV6-1,TRBJ1-5,-,TGTGCCAGCAGGAGCTATAACGGAGGCAATCAGCCCCAGCATTTT,CASRSYNGGNQPQHF
-,TRBV30,TRBJ1-5,-,TGTGCCTGGGGGACACCCAATCAGCCCCAGCATTTT,CAWGTPNQPQHF
-,TRBV15,TRBJ2-1,-,TGTGCCACCAGCAGACCCCTCGGGTACAATGAGCAGTTCTTC,CATSRPLGYNEQFF
-,TRBV29-1,TRBJ2-1,TRBD1,TGCAGCGTTTCCGGGACAGGGGGGAATGAGCAGTTCTTC,CSVSGTGGNEQFF
-,TRBV5-5,TRBJ1-1,-,TGTGCCAGCAGCTTGGGGGGACAACCGAACACTGAAGCTTTCTTT,CASSLGGQPNTEAFF
-,TRBV5-4,TRBJ2-7,TRBD1,TGTGCCAGCAGAAAGGGGACAGGGTTTTACGAGCAGTACTTC,CASRKGTGFYEQYF
-,TRBV1,TRBJ2-2,-,TGCACCAGCAGCCAACTCCGAGCGGGAATGAACACCGGGGAGCTGTTTTTT,CTSSQLRAGMNTGELFF
many,TRBV30,TRBJ1-1,-,TGTGCCGGCTCGGGAGGGCTGGGTGAAGCTTTCTTT,CAGSGGLGEAFF
once,TRBV2,TRBJ1-5,-,TGTGCCAGCAGTGGAGGCAGGGGACCGTATCAGCCCCAGCATTTT,CASSGGRGPYQPQHF
-,TRBV5-4,TRBJ2-1,TRBD2,TGTGCCAGCAGCTTGGCGTGGGGTAGCGGGAGGATGGGGAATGAGCAGTTCTTC,CASSLAWGSGRMGNEQFF
-,TRBV2,TRBJ2-5,TRBD1,TGTGCCAGCAACGCGGGACAGGCAGGGACCCAGTACTTC,CASNAGQAGTQYF
-,TRBV6-1,TRBJ2-1,TRBD2,TGTGCCAGCAGTGCAAGGACTAGCGGGAGGACTTACTCCTACAATGAGCAGTTCTTC,CASSARTSGRTYSYNEQFF
-,TRBV23-1,TRBJ1-2,-,TGCGCCAGCAGTCAATCGCGGGGTCAAAACTATGGCTACACCTTC,CASSQSRGQNYGYTF
-,TRBV5-6,TRBJ1-3,TRBD1,TGTGCCAGCAGCTTGTTAGGGACAGGTGGCCGCTCTGGAAACACCATATATTTT,CASSLLGTGGRSGNTIYF
-,TRBV28,TRBJ1-1,-,TGTGCCAGCAGGTTATTTAGGGGGTTGAGTACTGAAGCTTTCTTT,CASRLFRGLSTEAFF
once,TRBV13,TRBJ2-3,TRBD2,TGTGCCAGCAGCTTAGGGCGGACGGGGACTAGTCCTGCTACGCAGTATTTT,CASSLGRTGTSPATQYF
-,TRBV5-1,TRBJ2-7,TRBD2,TGCGCCAGCAGCTTGGGGGGGACTAGCGGGACCTACGAGCAGTACTTC,CASSLGGTSGTYEQYF
once,TRBV7-2,TRBJ2-5,TRBD2,TGTGCCAGCAGCCCCCCGGGAGGTAGCGGGGGGGCCCTAGAGACCCAGTACTTC,CASSPPGGSGGALETQYF
-,TRBV2,TRBJ2-5,TRBD1,TGTGCCAGCAGCGAGACAGGGGGGCAGACCCAGTACTTC,CASSETGGQTQYF
-,TRBV5-1,TRBJ2-6,-,TGCGCCAGCAGCTTCTTGGGGGCGGCCAACGTCCTGACTTTC,CASSFLGAANVLTF
-,TRBV5-5,TRBJ2-7,TRBD1,TGTGCCAGCAGCCGACTTCCGGGACAGGGAACCTACGAGCAGTACTTC,CASSRLPGQGTYEQYF
-,TRBV5-1,TRBJ1-2,TRBD1,TGCGCCAGCAGCTTGGGACAGGGGGCGAACTATGGCTACACCTTC,CASSLGQGANYGYTF
-,TRBV5-4,TRBJ1-3,TRBD1,TGTGCCAGCAGTAGGACAGGAGGAAACACCATATATTTT,CASSRTGGNTIYF
-,TRBV2,TRBJ2-7,TRBD1,TGTGCCAGCAGGGCCGGGACAGGGCCCTCCTACGAGCAGTACTTC,CASRAGTGPSYEQYF
few,TRBV27,TRBJ2-3,TRBD2,TGTGCCAGCATGGGACTAGCGGGAGGGTGGGACGGCACAGATACGCAGTATTTT,CASMGLAGGWDGTDTQYF
-,TRBV28,TRBJ1-5,TRBD1,TGTGCCAGCAGTTTAAGGGGGCGCGGTCAGCCCCAGCATTTT,CASSLRGRGQPQHF
-,TRBV18,TRBJ2-3,-,TGTGCCAGCTCCGGCAGGGTTTCTACAGATACGCAGTATTTT,CASSGRVSTDTQYF